This record covers a single T cell receptor beta chain. These data are taken from a study of CD8 T cells in Susac syndrome. RNA was extracted with the RNeasy kit, and a quantity of roughly 0.5 to 1 ug was reverse transcribed using random hexamers. The immunoSEQ assay covered 54 Vbeta and 13 Jbeta segments for CDR3. TCRdb reanalysed the immunoSEQ multiplex PCR reads using MiXCR and keeps one entry per CDR3 protein. In the table there are 350,000 to 550,000 distinct CDR3 sequences, 85% to 90% of which are singletons. The germline CDR1 and CDR2 sequences are SNHLY and FYNNEI. The CDR3 extends over 13 amino acids. V was cut by 4 bases and J by 2 bases, with 9 bases left in between.

This chain joins TRBV2 and TRBJ2-7, with D perhaps TRBD2 (6 bases). This sequence was found in a human donor with multiple sclerosis. The specimen sequenced was CD8+ T cells from PBMCs. The CDR3, as DNA: TGTGCCAGCAGTGCGGGACTCACCTACGAGCAGTACTTC. Translating it yields CASSAGLTYEQYF.